The rows below give T cell receptor beta chains drawn from one sample of a study of T cells in Graves' hyperthyroidism and ophthalmopathy. Each CDR3 protein gets one entry after TCRdb re-called the multiplex PCR reads with MiXCR. The sample has roughly 840,000 distinct CDR3 sequences, more than 30% seen once; the top ten hold approximately 8.7%. Input material: blood. These receptors came from a young man with Graves' hyperthyroidism. Both conserved end residues are part of each CDR3. D genes are given only for firm matches. For some rows the clone size is stated as once, few or many, or as a class when expanded; others skip it.

abundance: many; d_gene: TRBD1; v_gene: TRBV10-3; j_gene: TRBJ2-6; CDR3nt: TGTGCCATCTCCGGGACAGGGGGCGCTGGGGCCAACGTCCTGACTTTC; CDR3aa: CAISGTGGAGANVLTF
abundance: .; d_gene: .; v_gene: TRBV9; j_gene: TRBJ1-1; CDR3nt: TGTGCCAGCTCACCGCAGCAGCCGAGTGAAGCTTTCTTT; CDR3aa: CASSPQQPSEAFF
abundance: few; d_gene: .; v_gene: TRBV6-5; j_gene: TRBJ1-1; CDR3nt: TGTGCCACCCAAGGGGCCACTGAAGCTTTCTTT; CDR3aa: CATQGATEAFF
abundance: .; d_gene: TRBD1; v_gene: TRBV10-3; j_gene: TRBJ1-4; CDR3nt: TGTGCCAGCTCACCAGGACAGGAGGAAAAACTGTTTTTT; CDR3aa: CASSPGQEEKLFF
abundance: few; d_gene: .; v_gene: TRBV13; j_gene: TRBJ1-4; CDR3nt: TGTGCCAGCAGTCCACTAGCAACTAATGAAAAACTGTTTTTT; CDR3aa: CASSPLATNEKLFF
abundance: many; d_gene: TRBD1; v_gene: TRBV29-1; j_gene: TRBJ1-1; CDR3nt: TGCACGGGACAGCTGAACACTGAAGCTTTCTTT; CDR3aa: CTGQLNTEAFF
abundance: few; d_gene: .; v_gene: TRBV4-1; j_gene: TRBJ1-2; CDR3nt: TGCGCCAGCAGCCAAGATGTCAGGGATCGCTATGGCTACACCTTC; CDR3aa: CASSQDVRDRYGYTF
abundance: many; d_gene: .; v_gene: TRBV7-2; j_gene: TRBJ1-5; CDR3nt: TGTGCCAGCAGCTTTGCGGGGAAGGGCCATTATCAGCCCCAGCATTTT; CDR3aa: CASSFAGKGHYQPQHF
abundance: many; d_gene: .; v_gene: TRBV7-9; j_gene: TRBJ1-3; CDR3nt: TGTGCCACCGGAGGGGGCTCTGGAAACACCATATATTTT; CDR3aa: CATGGGSGNTIYF
abundance: many; d_gene: TRBD1; v_gene: TRBV25-1; j_gene: TRBJ2-7; CDR3nt: TGTGCCAGCAGTGTAACAACAGGGGGCGAGCAGTACTTC; CDR3aa: CASSVTTGGEQYF
abundance: .; d_gene: TRBD2; v_gene: TRBV2; j_gene: TRBJ2-2; CDR3nt: TGTGCCTCCCTGGGACTAGCGCAGACCGGGGAGCTGTTTTTT; CDR3aa: CASLGLAQTGELFF
abundance: .; d_gene: .; v_gene: TRBV6-5; j_gene: TRBJ2-2; CDR3nt: TGTGCCAGCAGTTCGGACCCAGCGAACACCGGGGAGCTGTTTTTT; CDR3aa: CASSSDPANTGELFF
abundance: many; d_gene: .; v_gene: TRBV25-1; j_gene: TRBJ1-2; CDR3nt: TGTGCCAGCAGTGGAGTAGGGGAGGGGTATGGCTACACCTTC; CDR3aa: CASSGVGEGYGYTF
abundance: .; d_gene: .; v_gene: TRBV6-6; j_gene: TRBJ1-2; CDR3nt: TGTGCCAGCAGTGAACGGCCAGGGAACGACGGCTACACCTTC; CDR3aa: CASSERPGNDGYTF
abundance: .; d_gene: TRBD1; v_gene: TRBV7-2; j_gene: TRBJ1-1; CDR3nt: TGTGCCAGCAGCTTATCGGACAGGGACACTGAAGCTTTCTTT; CDR3aa: CASSLSDRDTEAFF
abundance: .; d_gene: .; v_gene: TRBV19; j_gene: TRBJ1-2; CDR3nt: TGTGCCAGTAGGATCCCGGACTTAGAATATGGCTACACCTTC; CDR3aa: CASRIPDLEYGYTF
abundance: many; d_gene: .; v_gene: TRBV7-9; j_gene: TRBJ1-4; CDR3nt: TGTGCCAGCAGCTCGAGTTCAGGAGGGGAAAAACTGTTTTTT; CDR3aa: CASSSSSGGEKLFF
abundance: many; d_gene: .; v_gene: TRBV6-5; j_gene: TRBJ1-2; CDR3nt: TGTGCCAGCAGTTACTCGAAGCTTGATGGCTACACCTTC; CDR3aa: CASSYSKLDGYTF
abundance: many; d_gene: TRBD1; v_gene: TRBV19; j_gene: TRBJ1-2; CDR3nt: TGTGCCAGTAGTATGGATAGACAGGGCCCATATGGCTACACCTTC; CDR3aa: CASSMDRQGPYGYTF
abundance: few; d_gene: .; v_gene: TRBV4-1; j_gene: TRBJ2-2; CDR3nt: TGCGCCAGCCTGGACGGGGACACCGGGGAGCTGTTTTTT; CDR3aa: CASLDGDTGELFF
abundance: .; d_gene: .; v_gene: TRBV20-1; j_gene: TRBJ1-2; CDR3nt: TGCAGTGCCTTAGGGCCCCAGGCGTCTAACTATGGCTACACCTTC; CDR3aa: CSALGPQASNYGYTF
abundance: few; d_gene: .; v_gene: TRBV7-9; j_gene: TRBJ1-6; CDR3nt: TGTGCCAGCAGCCCGACGGGGGGAATAGGAAATAATTCACCCCTCCACTTT; CDR3aa: CASSPTGGIGNNSPLHF
abundance: many; d_gene: .; v_gene: TRBV7-2; j_gene: TRBJ1-2; CDR3nt: TGTGCCAGCAGCCGCGCATCGGCCAGGGGCCCGGACTACACCTTC; CDR3aa: CASSRASARGPDYTF